These 29 T cell receptor beta chains were sequenced from one sample in a study of CD8 T cells in ankylosing spondylitis. In TCRdb, the 5' RACE reads were re-called with MiXCR into one record per CDR3 protein. The repertoire holds around 890,000 distinct CDR3 sequences, approximately 10% seen once, with about 0.49% in the top ten. Study findings and constraints: A TCR beta motif of fewer than ten highly homologous variants seemed to mark ankylosing spondylitis blood.

The antigens of these receptors remain unknown. Sequencing was carried out using blood, either unsorted or a sorted T cell fraction (not recorded which). The source is a male donor with ankylosing spondylitis.

This clonotype was seen repeatedly, ten times or more. The rearrangement uses TRBV29-1 and TRBJ2-1, with D possibly being TRBD2 (6 bases). Germline V gene data show CDR1 as SQVTM and CDR2 as ANQGSEA. V lost 3 bases, J lost 0 bases, and 6 bases lay in between. CDR3 length: 13 amino acids. CDR3 amino acids: CSVETSSYNEQFF. The CDR3 DNA is TGCAGCGTTGAGACTAGCTCCTACAATGAGCAGTTCTTC.

This clonotype was observed a few times. The CDR3 DNA sequence: TGCGCCAGCAGCCTAGGACGTCAGGGGTGGGAGACCCAGTACTTC. Encoded protein: CASSLGRQGWETQYF. The chain uses TRBV4-3 and TRBJ2-5; tentative D call: TRBD1 (6 bases). Per germline, CDR1 LGHNA and CDR2 YSLEER. This CDR3 comprises 15 residues. V was trimmed by 4 bases and J by 5 bases, leaving 17 bases between them.

The J gene is TRBJ1-6, the V gene TRBV7-2; 7 bases map to TRBD1. Per the germline V gene, CDR1 is SGHTA and CDR2 is FQGNSA. J lost 5 bases, V lost 6 bases, and 4 bases had no gene match. The CDR3 sequence is 14 residues long. CDR3 amino acids: CASRSGTDNSPLHF. The CDR3 DNA is TGTGCCAGCAGATCCGGGACAGATAATTCACCCCTCCACTTT.

The rearrangement uses TRBV12-5 and TRBJ1-5; D call uncertain. Trimming removed 3 bases from V and 5 bases from J, with 8 bases in between. The CDR3 contains 13 residues. From germline, CDR1 is LGHNT and CDR2 FRNRAP. The CDR3 DNA reads as TGTGCTAGTGGTTTCGGGCAGGATCAGCCCCAGCATTTT. Encoded protein: CASGFGQDQPQHF.

This clonotype was counted a few times. The chain carries TRBV20-1 and TRBJ2-7, with 10 positions matching TRBD1. The V and J ends lost 7 bases and 4 bases, in that order; junction bases with no gene match: 7. The germline gives CDR1 DFQATT, CDR2 SNEGSKA (reference sequence). The CDR3 runs 13 residues. The CDR3 protein is CSVRTGGYYEQYF. In nucleotides, the CDR3 is TGCAGTGTTCGGACAGGGGGGTATTACGAGCAGTACTTC.

The chain recombines TRBV6-1 with TRBJ2-5; the D gene is possibly TRBD2 (6 bases). CDR1 MNHNS and CDR2 SASEGT come from the germline V gene. This CDR3 comprises 14 residues. The V end lost 1 base, the J end lost 5 bases, and 11 bases lay between the germline ends. Here the CDR3 reads CASSEVRDLETQYF. CDR3 coding DNA: TGTGCCAGCAGTGAAGTACGGGACTTGGAGACCCAGTACTTC.

This clonotype has only a few counts. This chain links TRBV10-3 with TRBJ2-3; possibly TRBD1 or TRBD2 for D (6 bases each). The CDR3 runs 14 residues. The V end lost 7 bases, the J end lost 4 bases, and 15 bases lay between the germline ends. From germline, CDR1 is ENHRY and CDR2 SYGVKD. The CDR3 coding sequence is TGTGCCATCAACGGGGGCAGGGATGCAGATACGCAGTATTTT. Translating it yields CAINGGRDADTQYF.

The chain links TRBV4-1 to TRBJ2-5; D is undetermined. The germline gives CDR1 MGHRA, CDR2 YSYEKL. V lost 1 base to trimming and J lost 3 bases, with 12 bases between them. The CDR3 totals 15 residues. The CDR3 coding sequence is TGCGCCAGCAGCCAAGGGCAGGAAGGGAAAGAGACCCAGTACTTC. It translates to CASSQGQEGKETQYF.

This clonotype was picked up a small number of times. The V gene is TRBV18, the J gene TRBJ1-5; D remains unclear. The V gene's germline CDR1 is KGHSH and CDR2 LQKENI. The ends were cut back, 6 bases at V and 0 bases at J, with 12 bases in the middle. The CDR3 is made up of 15 amino acids. For the CDR3, the DNA is TGTGCCAGCTCCCAAGAGCCTTATAGCAATCAGCCCCAGCATTTT. Its translation: CASSQEPYSNQPQHF. Supplemented by reference TRBV18 and TRBJ1-5, the full variable domain reads NAGVMQNPRHLVRRRGQEARLRCSPMKGHSHVYWYRQLPEEGLKFMVYLQKENIIDESGMPKERFSAEFPKEGPSILRIQQVVRGDSAAYFCASSQEPYSNQPQHFGDGTRLSIL.

V gene TRBV29-1 combines with J gene TRBJ2-7; TRBD1 agrees at 7 bases. The V gene end was trimmed by 4 bases and the J gene end by 4 bases; junction bases not matched to a gene: 10. CDR1 SQVTM and CDR2 ANQGSEA come from the germline V gene. The CDR3 is 14 amino acids. CDR3 DNA: TGCAGCGTTGCCCATGCCTGGGACAGTTACGAGCAGTACTTC. This encodes CSVAHAWDSYEQYF.

This chain links TRBV4-3 with TRBJ1-1; D remains ambiguous. Per germline, CDR1 LGHNA and CDR2 YSLEER. Between the trimmed V and J ends, which lost 4 bases and 6 bases, there was a span of 18 bases. The CDR3 covers 15 residues. Written as DNA, the CDR3 is TGCGCCAGCAGCCGCGAACAGTTATGGGATGCTGAAGCTTTCTTT. It yields the protein CASSREQLWDAEAFF.

This clonotype appeared many times. CDR3 sequence reads: CSAPGTGSGELFF. Written as DNA, the CDR3 is TGCAGTGCCCCCGGGACAGGGTCCGGGGAGCTGTTTTTT. The rearrangement links TRBV20-1 to TRBJ2-2; 9 nucleotides align to TRBD1. The trim removed 6 bases at V and 6 bases at J, leaving 5 bases unmatched. CDR3 length equals 13 residues. Germline V gene lookup returns CDR1 DFQATT and CDR2 SNEGSKA (reference sequence).

Comment on this clonotype: One junction end disagrees with the germline gene, perhaps due to a read error. The CDR3 nucleotides read TGTGCCCGCAGTTCAAACCAAAAGAACACTGAAGCTTTCTTT. This codes for CARSSNQKNTEAFF. This sequence joins TRBV28 and TRBJ1-1, with D uncertain. CDR1 is MDHEN, CDR2 SYDVKM, per germline. The CDR3 sequence is 14 residues long.

The J gene is TRBJ2-7, the V gene TRBV9; the D is unclear. V lost 2 bases, J lost 5 bases, and 11 bases lay in between. The CDR3 contains 13 residues. Per germline, CDR1 SGDLS and CDR2 YYNGEE. CDR3 in DNA: TGTGCCAGCAGCGTCTCCGTGGTAGACGAGCAGTACTTC. Its protein product is CASSVSVVDEQYF.

Details on this clonotype: An end of the junction differs from the germline gene, which may be a read error. The V call is TRBV7-7, the J call TRBJ2-1, with D maybe TRBD2 (5 bases). The CDR3 is made up of 14 amino acids. Germline CDR1 and CDR2: SSHAT and FNYEAQ (reference sequence). The DNA for the CDR3 is TGTGCTAGCAGCCGGGATTTACTCGCGGGTGAGCAGTTCTTC. Translation gives CASSRDLLAGEQFF.

In its sample, this clonotype was seen a few times. This sequence joins TRBV10-3 and TRBJ2-2; 10 bases map to TRBD2. Unmatched junction bases numbered 6, after V lost 4 bases and J lost 10 bases. From germline, CDR1 is ENHRY and CDR2 SYGVKD. The CDR3 is made up of 14 amino acids. The DNA of the CDR3 is TGTGCCATCAGTGCTCTAGCGGGGGCCCAGGAGCTGTTTTTT. Amino acid sequence: CAISALAGAQELFF.

This clonotype was found a few times. The rearrangement uses TRBV24-1 and TRBJ2-1; 13 positions agree with TRBD2. V shed 5 bases and J 9 bases; nucleotides not matched to a gene: 9. Per the germline V gene, CDR1 is KGHDR and CDR2 is SFDVKD. This CDR3 is 16 amino acids long. CDR3 nucleotides: TGTGCCACCAGTGTTGAGACTAGCGGGAGGTTAGGTGAGCAGTTCTTC. Translated, it gives CATSVETSGRLGEQFF.

The chain combines TRBV27 with TRBJ2-5; TRBD2 might be the D (5 bases). The germline CDR1 and CDR2 sequences are MNHEY and SMNVEV (reference sequence). This CDR3 contains 12 residues. For the CDR3, the DNA is TGTGCAAGAAATAGGGAGCTCGAGACCCAGTACTTC. Translation gives CARNRELETQYF.

The sample holds a few counts of this clonotype. V and J are TRBV24-1 and TRBJ2-5; TRBD2 might be the D (5 bases). Germline assignment: CDR1 KGHDR and CDR2 SFDVKD. The germline V and J ends were trimmed by 3 bases and 4 bases, with 11 bases remaining between them. This CDR3 is built from 14 residues. Written as DNA, the CDR3 is TGTGCCACCAGTGATGCGGGCAGAGGAGAGACCCAGTACTTC. This translates into CATSDAGRGETQYF.

The chain joins TRBV4-3 to TRBJ1-6, with 8 bases that match TRBD1. V dropped 5 bases and J dropped 9; count of bases not matched to a gene: 9. Germline loops: CDR1 LGHNA, CDR2 YSLEER. The CDR3 runs 15 residues. The CDR3 region is CASSLGTGGSSPLHF. The DNA of the CDR3 is TGCGCCAGCAGCTTGGGAACAGGGGGGAGTTCACCCCTCCACTTT.

The V call is TRBV20-1, the J call TRBJ1-1; D gene ambiguous. CDR3 length equals 11 residues. V gave up 5 bases and J gave up 4 bases, with 8 bases separating them. CDR1 DFQATT and CDR2 SNEGSKA come from the germline V gene (reference sequence). DNA of the CDR3: TGCAGTGCTCTACTATTCACTGAAGCTTTCTTT. Amino acid sequence: CSALLFTEAFF.

Only a few counts were recorded for this clonotype. The V call is TRBV4-3, the J call TRBJ2-3; D is perhaps TRBD1 or TRBD2 (5 bases each). Germline CDR1 and CDR2: LGHNA and YSLEER. The CDR3 spans 15 residues. V was trimmed by 3 bases and J by 3 bases, leaving 13 bases between them. The CDR3 bases are TGCGCCAGCAGCCAGGACATAAGGAGGACAGATACGCAGTATTTT. Translated: CASSQDIRRTDTQYF.

This clonotype came up a few times. The chain employs TRBV20-1 and TRBJ1-1; D is unclear. Per the germline V gene, CDR1 is DFQATT and CDR2 is SNEGSKA (reference sequence). V was trimmed by 4 bases and J by 3 bases, leaving 15 bases between them. The CDR3 sequence is 14 residues long. The chain's CDR3 is CSAIITAVDTEAFF. The CDR3 DNA sequence: TGCAGTGCTATTATTACGGCAGTAGACACTGAAGCTTTCTTT.

This clonotype was seen repeatedly, ten times or more. The chain is built from TRBV12-3 or TRBV12-4 and TRBJ2-1; no clear D. CDR3 length: 14 residues. V was cut by 3 bases and J by 5 bases, with 11 bases left in between. This chain's CDR3 is CASSFVITNNEQFF. CDR3 bases: TGTGCCAGCAGTTTTGTGATAACAAACAATGAGCAGTTCTTC.

This clonotype was detected a few times. V and J are TRBV28 and TRBJ2-7; TRBD2 matches at 7 bases. Losses at the gene ends were 6 bases for V and 4 bases for J; bases not matched to a gene: 12. Germline V CDR1 and CDR2: MDHEN, SYDVKM. CDR3 size: 15 residues. As DNA, the CDR3 is TGTGCCAGCAGCGCTTCGTGGGAGGGTCTGTACGAGCAGTACTTC. Protein product: CASSASWEGLYEQYF.

In this sample, this clonotype turned up a few times. This chain connects TRBV29-1 to TRBJ2-2; maybe TRBD1 (5 bases). V gave up 7 bases and J gave up 4 bases, with 7 bases separating them. Germline V gene data show CDR1 as SQVTM and CDR2 as ANQGSEA. The CDR3 spans 11 residues. In DNA form, the CDR3 reads TGCAGCGCAGACAGCACCGGGGAGCTGTTTTTT. It specifies CSADSTGELFF.

There are many counts of this clonotype. V gene TRBV6-1 combines with J gene TRBJ2-3; D possibly uses TRBD1 or TRBD2 (6 bases each). V dropped 6 bases and J dropped 6 bases, with 19 bases sitting between them. The CDR3 is made up of 15 amino acids. Germline V gene sequence: CDR1 MNHNS, CDR2 SASEGT. The chain's CDR3 is CASSPGGHLEDTQYF. CDR3 bases: TGTGCCAGCAGCCCCGGGGGACACCTCGAGGATACGCAGTATTTT.

This clonotype was found a few times. The chain combines TRBV4-2 with TRBJ2-5; maybe TRBD2 (6 bases). Germline V gene lookup returns CDR1 LGHNA and CDR2 YNFKEQ. The CDR3 sequence is 15 residues long. Trimming stripped 1 base from V and 4 bases from J, with 13 bases between. The CDR3: CASSQGGRGGETQYF. CDR3 DNA sequence: TGTGCCAGCAGCCAAGGTGGGCGGGGAGGAGAGACCCAGTACTTC.

This clonotype was picked up many times. The V and J genes are TRBV20-1 and TRBJ1-6; D remains ambiguous. Trimming removed 2 bases from V and 7 bases from J, with 6 bases in between. Per the germline V gene, CDR1 is DFQATT and CDR2 is SNEGSKA (reference sequence). CDR3 length: 12 amino acids. CDR3: CSARLQNSPLHF. The CDR3 DNA reads as TGCAGTGCTAGACTCCAAAATTCACCCCTCCACTTT.